Below are 21 T cell receptor beta chains sequenced from a single sample in a study of T-cell memory formation after mild COVID-19. TCRdb re-called the 5' RACE reads through MiXCR, storing one row per CDR3 protein. This table has 400,000 to 450,000 distinct CDR3 sequences, about a sixth appearing once. Sequencing was carried out using PBMCs or a T cell subset sorted from them (not recorded which). These receptors came from a man between 18 and 35 years old who had mild COVID-19 (a few samples of this study predate the infection). Cell type and time point are not known.

This clonotype was detected many times. The rearrangement links TRBV12-3 or TRBV12-4 to TRBJ1-2; no reliable D call. This CDR3 region has 12 residues. V was cut by 6 bases and J by 5 bases, with 10 bases left in between. The CDR3: CASRDGLYGYTF. The CDR3 bases are TGTGCCAGCAGGGACGGACTGTATGGCTACACCTTC.

This clonotype has at least ten counts. The CDR3 DNA follows: TGTGCCAGCAGCCGACAGGGAGCGGCTGAAAAACTGTTTTTT. Amino acid sequence: CASSRQGAAEKLFF. J is TRBJ1-4 and V is TRBV5-4, with TRBD1 matching 7 bases. The CDR3 length is 14 residues. Germline assignment: CDR1 SGHNT and CDR2 YYREEE (reference sequence). The V segment lost 4 bases and the J segment 7 bases; nucleotides outside the gene matches: 7.

The chain uses TRBV4-3 and TRBJ2-7; D unclear. V was cut by 3 bases and J by 2 bases, with 14 bases left in between. The CDR3 consists of 15 residues. Germline V gene sequence: CDR1 LGHNA, CDR2 YSLEER. In nucleotides, the CDR3 is TGCGCCAGCAGCCATCGACCGGACGGACCCTACGAGCAGTACTTC. It is translated as CASSHRPDGPYEQYF.

This chain connects TRBV4-1 to TRBJ2-5; D uncertain. V dropped 3 bases and J dropped 5 bases, with 19 bases sitting between them. Germline CDR1 and CDR2: MGHRA and YSYEKL. The CDR3 runs to 16 residues. CDR3: CASSQGSARGMETQYF. CDR3 DNA: TGCGCCAGCAGCCAGGGGTCGGCGCGTGGCATGGAGACCCAGTACTTC.

The chain is built from TRBV12-3 or TRBV12-4 and TRBJ2-7, with D tentatively TRBD1 (6 bases). V lost 5 bases and J lost 0, with 14 bases in between. The CDR3 has 15 residues. The chain's CDR3 is CASSPQGTVSYEQYF. The CDR3 DNA follows: TGTGCCAGCAGTCCACAGGGTACGGTCTCCTACGAGCAGTACTTC.

The table lists this clonotype with a few counts. V gene TRBV9 combines with J gene TRBJ2-2, with D maybe TRBD2 (5 bases). The CDR3 contains 11 residues. Between the trimmed V and J ends, which lost 7 bases and 6 bases, there was a span of 7 bases. Germline-derived CDR1 and CDR2 are SGDLS and YYNGEE. CDR3 loop: CASYGAGELFF. The CDR3 coding sequence is TGTGCCAGCTACGGGGCCGGGGAGCTGTTTTTT.

This clonotype showed up many times. This chain connects TRBV6-4 to TRBJ2-1; D uncertain. The ends were cut back, 2 bases at V and 2 bases at J, with 10 bases in the middle. The CDR3 runs 15 residues. CDR1 MRHNA and CDR2 SNTAGT come from the germline V gene. DNA of the CDR3: TGTGCCAGCAGTGACGGCACGGACCCCTACAATGAGCAGTTCTTC. It specifies CASSDGTDPYNEQFF.

This clonotype has more than one count but fewer than ten. V is TRBV6-2 or TRBV6-3 and J is TRBJ2-5; the D call may be TRBD1 or TRBD2 (5 bases each). The CDR3 length is 15 residues. V was clipped by 2 bases and J by 8 bases, with 18 bases between them. Per germline, CDR1 MNHEY and CDR2 SVGEGT. The DNA of the CDR3 is TGTGCCAGCAGTTACCCCGGGACCGTAAGGATTACCCAGTACTTC. Its translation is CASSYPGTVRITQYF.

This clonotype was seen ten or more times. The V gene is TRBV7-3, the J gene TRBJ1-1; 12 nucleotides agree with TRBD1. V dropped 0 bases and J dropped 3; count of bases not matched to a gene: 5. This CDR3 is 17 amino acids long. Germline lookup yields CDR1 SGHTA and CDR2 FQGTGA. The CDR3 loop reads CASSLTGQGALDTEAFF. CDR3 nucleotides: TGTGCCAGCAGCTTAACGGGACAGGGGGCGCTGGACACTGAAGCTTTCTTT.

The gene calls are TRBV4-1 and TRBJ2-7; D could derive from TRBD1 or TRBD2 (5 bases each). The ends were cut back, 4 bases at V and 5 bases at J, with 21 bases in the middle. This CDR3 contains 16 residues. Per the germline V gene, CDR1 is MGHRA and CDR2 is YSYEKL. DNA for the CDR3: TGCGCCAGCAGCCCAGGGAGTGGCATAGGCATCGACGAGCAGTACTTC. This codes for CASSPGSGIGIDEQYF.

This clonotype was picked up a small number of times. The chain couples TRBV7-9 to TRBJ2-7; TRBD1 agrees at 9 bases. The germline V gene encodes CDR1 SEHNR and CDR2 FQNEAQ (reference sequence). V trimming: 5 bases; J trimming: 2 bases; junction bases outside the gene matches: 7. This CDR3 is built from 15 residues. The CDR3 reads CASSTRDRDPYEQYF. CDR3 bases: TGTGCCAGCAGCACCCGGGACAGGGACCCCTACGAGCAGTACTTC.

The V call is TRBV20-1, the J call TRBJ2-5, with TRBD1 as a possible D gene (6 bases). CDR3 length: 18 amino acids. Germline loops: CDR1 DFQATT, CDR2 SNEGSKA (reference sequence). V lost 6 bases and J lost 0, with 26 bases in between. CDR3 in DNA: TGCAGTGCCAGCATACTTCCCAGGGGCGAAGGGCACCAAGAGACCCAGTACTTC. It codes for CSASILPRGEGHQETQYF.

This clonotype came up a few times. The chain is built from TRBV9 and TRBJ2-3; 12 bases agree with TRBD2. Looked up from germline, CDR1 is SGDLS and CDR2 is YYNGEE. The ends lost 1 base at V and 3 bases at J; junction bases unmatched: 0. This CDR3 contains 15 residues. Here the CDR3 reads CASSVLAGGTDTQYF. CDR3 sequence (DNA): TGTGCCAGCAGCGTACTAGCGGGGGGGACAGATACGCAGTATTTT.

The chain couples TRBV20-1 to TRBJ2-3, with no clear D. The V end was cut by 6 bases, the J end by 0 bases, with 10 bases between. CDR1 DFQATT and CDR2 SNEGSKA come from the germline V gene (reference sequence). The CDR3 runs 13 residues. This CDR3 reads CSAPDGSTDTQYF. The CDR3 nucleotides are TGCAGTGCGCCGGACGGGAGCACAGATACGCAGTATTTT.

This clonotype was counted a few times. The chain employs TRBV6-1 and TRBJ2-7; maybe TRBD2 (6 bases). The CDR3 length is 16 residues. Germline CDR1 reads MNHNS; CDR2 reads SASEGT. Trimming took off 5 bases at V and 1 base at J, with 18 bases between the two ends. The CDR3 region is CASSPEVGLRSYEQYV. CDR3 nucleotide sequence: TGTGCCAGCAGTCCTGAAGTGGGACTCCGATCCTACGAGCAGTACGTC.

The chain uses TRBV10-3 and TRBJ1-1, with D maybe TRBD1 (5 bases). The V and J ends lost 5 bases and 0 bases respectively, with 13 bases between them. The CDR3 sequence is 15 residues long. Germline V gives CDR1 ENHRY, CDR2 SYGVKD. The CDR3 is CAISNLLTVNTEAFF. CDR3 bases: TGTGCCATCAGTAACCTTTTGACAGTGAACACTGAAGCTTTCTTT.

This clonotype showed up just a few times. The genes are TRBV2 and TRBJ2-3; D is possibly TRBD2 (6 bases). From germline, CDR1 is SNHLY and CDR2 FYNNEI. Trimming stripped 3 bases from V and 1 base from J, with 17 bases between. The CDR3 loop spans 17 amino acids. The CDR3: CASSDTQGGHGTDTQYF. The CDR3 DNA reads TGTGCCAGCAGTGATACTCAGGGAGGTCACGGCACAGATACGCAGTATTTT.

In this sample, this clonotype turned up a few times. The chain uses TRBV20-1 and TRBJ2-7, with TRBD1 identical over 9 bases. The germline gives CDR1 DFQATT, CDR2 SNEGSKA (reference sequence). J gave up 7 bases and V 6 bases, and 16 bases lay outside the gene matches. The CDR3 sequence is 15 residues long. In nucleotides, the CDR3 is TGCAGTGCCCCGTGGACAGGGGACCCCTCTTTGGAGCAGTACTTC. Its protein product is CSAPWTGDPSLEQYF.

This clonotype was recorded a few times. V usage is TRBV28 and J usage is TRBJ2-1; D gene uncertain. Germline values: CDR1 MDHEN, CDR2 SYDVKM. V lost 6 bases and J 5 bases, leaving 14 bases between the germline ends. The CDR3 covers 14 residues. This CDR3 is CASSTRPIDNEQFF. CDR3 bases: TGTGCCAGCAGCACCAGACCGATTGACAATGAGCAGTTCTTC.

This clonotype showed up many times. This chain links TRBV5-1 with TRBJ1-2; TRBD1 aligns across 7 bases. Germline V CDR1 and CDR2: SGHRS, YFSETQ. The CDR3 sequence is 13 residues long. With 5 bases clipped from V and 6 bases from J, the junction kept 7 bases outside the gene matches. The CDR3: CASRASTGDGYTF. CDR3 sequence (DNA): TGCGCCAGCAGGGCATCTACAGGGGATGGCTACACCTTC.

This clonotype was detected a few times. The chain joins TRBV10-3 to TRBJ1-5; the D is unclear. Trimming pared 10 bases from V and 1 base from J, leaving 17 bases between. The CDR3 spans 15 residues. The germline V gene encodes CDR1 ENHRY and CDR2 SYGVKD. The CDR3 nucleotides read TGTGCCACCCAGGTCTCCCGGGCGAGCAATCAGCCCCAGCATTTT. Its translation is CATQVSRASNQPQHF.